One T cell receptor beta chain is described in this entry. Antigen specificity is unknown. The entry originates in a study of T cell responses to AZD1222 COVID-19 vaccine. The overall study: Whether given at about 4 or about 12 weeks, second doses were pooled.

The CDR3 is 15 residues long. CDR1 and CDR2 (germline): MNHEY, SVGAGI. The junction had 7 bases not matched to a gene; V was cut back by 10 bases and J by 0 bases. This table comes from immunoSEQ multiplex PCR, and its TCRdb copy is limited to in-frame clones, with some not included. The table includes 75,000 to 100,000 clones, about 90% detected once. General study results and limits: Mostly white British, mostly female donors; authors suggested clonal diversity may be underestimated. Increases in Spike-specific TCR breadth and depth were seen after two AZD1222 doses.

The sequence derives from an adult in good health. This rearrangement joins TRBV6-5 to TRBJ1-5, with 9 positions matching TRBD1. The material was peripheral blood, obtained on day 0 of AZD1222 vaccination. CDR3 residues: CATRTGAYSNQPQHF. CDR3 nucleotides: TGTGCCACCAGGACAGGGGCCTATAGCAATCAGCCCCAGCATTTT.